The clone carrying this T cell receptor (beta chain) was counted only a few times. Its antigen remains unidentified. The data derive from a study of Ad26.COV2.S vaccination and SARS-CoV-2 variants. Here immunoSEQ multiplex PCR was the method, and the copy in TCRdb shows in-frame clones only, minus some. The repertoire includes around 350,000 clones, 90% to 95% of them detected once, and 3% to 5% sits in the top ten. Findings of the study overall: Non-spike TCR breadth showed similarity between vaccine and placebo recipients. Individuals receiving vaccine had higher spike-specific TCR breadth than placebo recipients did.

CDR3 length: 14 amino acids. V lost 4 bases, J lost 8 bases, and 10 bases stayed unmatched. The germline V gene has CDR1 SNHLY and CDR2 FYNNEI. The receptor comes from a human donor who had recovered from COVID-19. The rearrangement links TRBV2 to TRBJ1-2; TRBD1 matches 7 bases. The sequencing used peripheral blood, collected after recovery from COVID-19. This CDR3 is CASSALTGARGYTF. CDR3 coding DNA: TGTGCCAGCAGTGCCCTAACAGGGGCTCGGGGCTACACCTTC.